A selection of T cell receptor beta chains follows, all from one sample in a study of radiation and T cells in renal cell carcinoma. TCRdb's copy holds only in-frame clones and misses some; the assay was immunoSEQ multiplex PCR. This table has approximately 170,000 clones, about 88% appearing once. The material was blood, obtained from a patient whose treatment included radiotherapy and nephrectomy. These receptors were obtained from a woman aged 45-59 years with renal cell carcinoma. Each CDR3 is given with its conserved first and last residue. D genes are given only for firm matches. Not every row has a clone size; where given, it reads once, few, many or a size class.

j_gene: TRBJ1-6
d_gene: NA
v_gene: TRBV7-3
abundance: few
CDR3aa: CASSLTSSYNSPLHF
CDR3nt: TGTGCCAGCAGCTTAACCAGCTCCTATAATTCACCCCTCCACTTT

j_gene: TRBJ1-3
d_gene: NA
v_gene: TRBV10-3
abundance: NA
CDR3aa: CAISDWGSLSSSSGNTIYF
CDR3nt: TGTGCCATCAGTGATTGGGGCAGCCTCTCGAGCAGCTCTGGAAACACCATATATTTT

j_gene: TRBJ1-1
d_gene: NA
v_gene: TRBV6-6
abundance: NA
CDR3aa: CASITGYWTEAFF
CDR3nt: TGTGCCAGCATTACAGGGTATTGGACTGAAGCTTTCTTT

j_gene: TRBJ1-1
d_gene: NA
v_gene: TRBV27
abundance: once
CDR3aa: CASSLPARAVGTEAFF
CDR3nt: TGTGCCAGCAGTTTACCCGCCCGGGCCGTGGGCACTGAAGCTTTCTTT

j_gene: TRBJ2-1
d_gene: TRBD2
v_gene: TRBV11-2
abundance: NA
CDR3aa: CASSLVAGLASYNEQFF
CDR3nt: TGTGCCAGCAGCTTAGTAGCTGGACTAGCGTCCTACAATGAGCAGTTCTTC

j_gene: TRBJ2-7
d_gene: TRBD2
v_gene: TRBV7-2
abundance: NA
CDR3aa: CASSLALGGGSSYEQYF
CDR3nt: TGTGCCAGCAGCTTAGCGCTGGGCGGGGGGAGCTCCTACGAGCAGTACTTC

j_gene: TRBJ1-2
d_gene: NA
v_gene: TRBV5-1
abundance: few
CDR3aa: CASRENYGYTF
CDR3nt: TGCGCCAGCAGGGAGAACTATGGCTACACCTTC

j_gene: TRBJ2-6
d_gene: NA
v_gene: TRBV14
abundance: NA
CDR3aa: CASSQSAGANVLTF
CDR3nt: TGTGCCAGCAGCCAGTCAGCTGGGGCCAACGTCCTGACTTTC

j_gene: TRBJ1-4
d_gene: NA
v_gene: TRBV10-3
abundance: NA
CDR3aa: CAIGETGRGTNEKLFF
CDR3nt: TGTGCCATCGGCGAAACAGGCCGGGGAACTAATGAAAAACTGTTTTTT

j_gene: TRBJ1-2
d_gene: NA
v_gene: TRBV2
abundance: NA
CDR3aa: CASSGGARGDYGYTF
CDR3nt: TGTGCCAGCAGTGGAGGGGCCAGGGGCGACTATGGCTACACCTTC

j_gene: TRBJ2-7
d_gene: NA
v_gene: TRBV11-2
abundance: NA
CDR3aa: CASSFWGNSYEQYF
CDR3nt: TGTGCCAGCAGCTTCTGGGGGAACTCGTACGAGCAGTACTTC

j_gene: TRBJ1-4
d_gene: NA
v_gene: TRBV7-9
abundance: NA
CDR3aa: CASSRDGGFNEKLFF
CDR3nt: TGTGCCAGCAGCCGGGACGGGGGTTTTAATGAAAAACTGTTTTTT

j_gene: TRBJ1-2
d_gene: NA
v_gene: TRBV6-4
abundance: NA
CDR3aa: CASSDTGRKSGYTF
CDR3nt: TGTGCCAGCAGTGACACGGGACGGAAAAGTGGCTACACCTTC

j_gene: TRBJ2-1
d_gene: TRBD2
v_gene: TRBV12-5
abundance: few
CDR3aa: CASGDYRAGDYNEQFF
CDR3nt: TGTGCTAGTGGGGATTATAGGGCGGGGGATTACAATGAGCAGTTCTTC

j_gene: TRBJ2-7
d_gene: TRBD1
v_gene: TRBV4-2
abundance: NA
CDR3aa: CASSQAQGAHEQYF
CDR3nt: TGTGCCAGCAGCCAAGCGCAGGGGGCCCACGAGCAGTACTTC

j_gene: TRBJ2-2
d_gene: NA
v_gene: TRBV6-1
abundance: NA
CDR3aa: CASSGKPGLGNTGELFF
CDR3nt: TGTGCCAGCAGTGGAAAACCGGGACTGGGGAACACCGGGGAGCTGTTTTTT

j_gene: TRBJ2-7
d_gene: NA
v_gene: TRBV11-3
abundance: NA
CDR3aa: CASSQSGYEQYF
CDR3nt: TGTGCCAGCAGCCAAAGCGGATACGAGCAGTACTTC

j_gene: TRBJ1-2
d_gene: NA
v_gene: TRBV4-3
abundance: NA
CDR3aa: CASSIQGVHGYTF
CDR3nt: TGCGCCAGCAGTATCCAGGGTGTACATGGCTACACCTTC

j_gene: TRBJ2-7
d_gene: NA
v_gene: TRBV11-2
abundance: NA
CDR3aa: CASSLDPGPSYEQYF
CDR3nt: TGTGCCAGCAGCTTAGATCCGGGCCCATCCTACGAGCAGTACTTC

j_gene: TRBJ2-3
d_gene: NA
v_gene: TRBV19
abundance: NA
CDR3aa: CASSSEGTAKDTQYF
CDR3nt: TGTGCCAGTAGTAGCGAAGGGACTGCCAAAGATACGCAGTATTTT

j_gene: TRBJ1-1
d_gene: NA
v_gene: TRBV10-3
abundance: NA
CDR3aa: CAISKGGTEAFF
CDR3nt: TGTGCCATCAGTAAGGGAGGCACTGAAGCTTTCTTT

j_gene: TRBJ2-5
d_gene: TRBD2
v_gene: TRBV2
abundance: NA
CDR3aa: CASSGRAPGTSAQETQYF
CDR3nt: TGTGCCAGCAGTGGGCGGGCCCCCGGGACTAGCGCCCAAGAGACCCAGTACTTC

j_gene: TRBJ2-7
d_gene: NA
v_gene: TRBV15
abundance: NA
CDR3aa: CATSRDLGRYEQYF
CDR3nt: TGTGCCACCAGCAGAGATCTCGGGCGATACGAGCAGTACTTC

j_gene: TRBJ2-2
d_gene: TRBD2
v_gene: TRBV6-5
abundance: NA
CDR3aa: CASQRLAGDTGELFF
CDR3nt: TGTGCCAGCCAGAGACTAGCGGGGGACACCGGGGAGCTGTTTTTT

j_gene: TRBJ1-1
d_gene: NA
v_gene: TRBV18
abundance: NA
CDR3aa: CASSPDSMNTEAFF
CDR3nt: TGTGCCAGCTCACCCGACAGCATGAACACTGAAGCTTTCTTT

j_gene: TRBJ2-1
d_gene: NA
v_gene: TRBV19
abundance: NA
CDR3aa: CASSQGAYNEQFF
CDR3nt: TGTGCCAGTAGCCAAGGGGCTTACAATGAGCAGTTCTTC

j_gene: TRBJ2-2
d_gene: NA
v_gene: TRBV4-1
abundance: NA
CDR3aa: CASSQDLRDIKNTGELFF
CDR3nt: TGCGCCAGCAGCCAAGATTTAAGGGACATTAAGAACACCGGGGAGCTGTTTTTT

j_gene: TRBJ1-6
d_gene: NA
v_gene: TRBV5-6
abundance: NA
CDR3aa: CASSLERRNSPLHF
CDR3nt: TGTGCCAGCAGCTTGGAAAGGAGGAATTCACCCCTCCACTTT

j_gene: TRBJ2-4
d_gene: NA
v_gene: TRBV5-1
abundance: NA
CDR3aa: CASSETQLAKNIQYF
CDR3nt: TGCGCCAGCAGCGAGACCCAACTAGCCAAAAACATTCAGTACTTC

j_gene: TRBJ1-2
d_gene: NA
v_gene: TRBV7-9
abundance: NA
CDR3aa: CASSFTSARPLGYTF
CDR3nt: TGTGCCAGCAGCTTCACGAGCGCAAGACCCTTGGGCTACACCTTC

j_gene: TRBJ1-5
d_gene: NA
v_gene: TRBV6-5
abundance: NA
CDR3aa: CASSSGLQGQPQHF
CDR3nt: TGTGCCAGCAGTTCCGGGCTCCAGGGGCAGCCCCAGCATTTT

j_gene: TRBJ2-3
d_gene: TRBD1
v_gene: TRBV7-8
abundance: NA
CDR3aa: CASSLREGANTQYF
CDR3nt: TGTGCCAGCAGCTTAAGAGAGGGGGCGAATACGCAGTATTTT

j_gene: TRBJ2-1
d_gene: NA
v_gene: TRBV18
abundance: NA
CDR3aa: CASSPVQYNEQFF
CDR3nt: TGTGCCAGCTCACCGGTACAGTACAATGAGCAGTTCTTC

j_gene: TRBJ1-5
d_gene: NA
v_gene: TRBV30
abundance: NA
CDR3aa: CAWSLSLGMFQPQHF
CDR3nt: TGTGCCTGGAGTTTAAGTCTGGGGATGTTTCAGCCCCAGCATTTT

j_gene: TRBJ2-1
d_gene: NA
v_gene: TRBV5-1
abundance: NA
CDR3aa: CASASHKWAEGNEQFF
CDR3nt: TGCGCCAGCGCATCACATAAATGGGCCGAAGGGAATGAGCAGTTCTTC

j_gene: TRBJ2-1
d_gene: NA
v_gene: TRBV19
abundance: NA
CDR3aa: CASRLAGALEQFF
CDR3nt: TGTGCCAGTAGACTAGCCGGGGCCCTCGAGCAGTTCTTC

j_gene: TRBJ1-3
d_gene: NA
v_gene: TRBV11-1
abundance: NA
CDR3aa: CASRTTGATTIYF
CDR3nt: TGTGCCAGCAGAACGACAGGAGCGACCACCATATATTTT

j_gene: TRBJ2-6
d_gene: NA
v_gene: TRBV7-3
abundance: NA
CDR3aa: CASSSQPRGSGANVLTF
CDR3nt: TGTGCCAGCAGCTCCCAACCCAGGGGTTCTGGGGCCAACGTCCTGACTTTC

j_gene: TRBJ1-4
d_gene: NA
v_gene: TRBV19
abundance: NA
CDR3aa: CASSIYEKLFF
CDR3nt: TGTGCCAGTAGTATCTATGAAAAACTGTTTTTT

j_gene: TRBJ1-2
d_gene: NA
v_gene: TRBV25-1
abundance: NA
CDR3aa: CASRPEGRYDGYTF
CDR3nt: TGTGCCAGCCGCCCAGAAGGGAGGTACGATGGCTACACCTTC

j_gene: TRBJ1-2
d_gene: NA
v_gene: TRBV5-6
abundance: NA
CDR3aa: CASSFLGGYTF
CDR3nt: TGTGCCAGCAGCTTTCTGGGTGGCTACACCTTC

j_gene: TRBJ1-4
d_gene: TRBD1
v_gene: TRBV6-5
abundance: NA
CDR3aa: CASSYSVRGNEKLFF
CDR3nt: TGTGCCAGCAGTTACTCGGTCAGGGGGAATGAAAAACTGTTTTTT

j_gene: TRBJ1-1
d_gene: TRBD1
v_gene: TRBV9
abundance: NA
CDR3aa: CASSVRTGSTEAFF
CDR3nt: TGTGCCAGCAGCGTGAGGACAGGGAGCACTGAAGCTTTCTTT

j_gene: TRBJ1-1
d_gene: NA
v_gene: TRBV5-5
abundance: NA
CDR3aa: CASSPVGQSGAEAFF
CDR3nt: TGTGCCAGCAGCCCAGTGGGACAATCGGGGGCTGAAGCTTTCTTT

j_gene: TRBJ1-5
d_gene: NA
v_gene: TRBV19
abundance: NA
CDR3aa: CASSEQGLSNQPQHF
CDR3nt: TGTGCCAGTAGTGAGCAGGGCTTAAGCAATCAGCCCCAGCATTTT